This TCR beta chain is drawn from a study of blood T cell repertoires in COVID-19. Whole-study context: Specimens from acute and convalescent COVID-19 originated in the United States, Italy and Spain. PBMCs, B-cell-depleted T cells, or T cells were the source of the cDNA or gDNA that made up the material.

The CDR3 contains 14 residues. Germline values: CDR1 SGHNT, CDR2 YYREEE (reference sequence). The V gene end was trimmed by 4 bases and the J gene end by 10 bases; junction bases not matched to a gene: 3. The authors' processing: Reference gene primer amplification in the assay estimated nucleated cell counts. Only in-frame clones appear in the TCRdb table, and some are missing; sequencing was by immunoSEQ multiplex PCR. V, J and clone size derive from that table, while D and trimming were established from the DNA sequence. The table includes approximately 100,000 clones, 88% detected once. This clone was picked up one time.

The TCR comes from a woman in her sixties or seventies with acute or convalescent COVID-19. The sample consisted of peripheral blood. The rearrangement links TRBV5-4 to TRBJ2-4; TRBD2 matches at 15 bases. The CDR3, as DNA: TGTGCCAGCAGCCCGGGACTAGCGGGGGGTATTCAGTACTTC. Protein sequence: CASSPGLAGGIQYF.